The sequence of this T cell receptor beta chain was determined in a study of monozygotic twins with inflammatory bowel disease. From its re-call of the 5' RACE reads, TCRdb lists each CDR3 protein once, without DNA. With around 380,000 distinct CDR3 sequences in the sample, the ten largest clones hold under 3%. RNA in its total form was extracted from whole blood, and T cells were not sorted. In regard to this clonotype: Its target is unknown.

Study-wide points: Differing T cell subtypes remained indistinguishable. Lower sharing of clonotypes with other individuals was seen in IBD patients than in healthy twins. This was most marked in patients showing signs of disease activity.

This sequence originates from a human donor with ulcerative colitis or Crohn's disease, or a healthy co-twin of an affected twin (not recorded which). The sample taken for sequencing was blood.

CDR3 amino acids: CSGSRGVFSTDTQYF. The J gene is TRBJ2-3, the V gene TRBV20-1; TCRdb gives TRBD1 as the D gene, but with no DNA this cannot be confirmed. CDR1 is DFQATT and CDR2 is SNEGSKA in the germline V gene (reference sequence). This CDR3 comprises 15 residues.